The rows below give T cell receptor beta chains drawn from one sample of a study of glioma-infiltrating T cells. TCRdb called the multiplex PCR reads again in MiXCR, with one record for every CDR3 protein. The sample shows approximately 110,000 distinct CDR3 sequences, approximately 25% of them seen only once. Sequences were obtained from glioma tissue, nonneoplastic brain tissue, or PBMCs (not recorded which). The source is a human donor with low-grade glioma or glioblastoma, undergoing nonglioma brain surgery, or in good health (not recorded which). The CDR3 runs from the conserved cysteine through the conserved F or W. D genes are given only for firm matches. Size values are once, few and many counts, or a class for expanded clones, and some rows have none.

cdr3_length: 15; v_call: TRBV20-1; d_call: -; clone_size: many; j_call: TRBJ1-5; cdr3_aa: CSAHSGDRVNQPQHF; cdr3_nt: TGCAGTGCCCATAGTGGTGACCGAGTCAATCAGCCCCAGCATTTT
cdr3_length: 13; v_call: TRBV29-1; d_call: -; clone_size: few; j_call: TRBJ2-3; cdr3_aa: CSVSSASTDTQYF; cdr3_nt: TGCAGCGTTTCATCGGCTAGCACAGATACGCAGTATTTT
cdr3_length: 14; v_call: TRBV6-1; d_call: -; clone_size: many; j_call: TRBJ2-7; cdr3_aa: CASSYAGTAYEQYF; cdr3_nt: TGTGCCAGCAGTTACGCGGGGACAGCTTACGAGCAGTACTTC
cdr3_length: 16; v_call: TRBV9; d_call: -; clone_size: -; j_call: TRBJ2-2; cdr3_aa: CASSVARNLDPGELFF; cdr3_nt: TGTGCCAGCAGCGTAGCCCGAAATTTGGATCCCGGGGAGCTGTTTTTT
cdr3_length: 13; v_call: TRBV6-6; d_call: -; clone_size: many; j_call: TRBJ1-1; cdr3_aa: CASSYSGGTEAFF; cdr3_nt: TGTGCCAGCAGTTACTCGGGGGGGACTGAAGCTTTCTTT
cdr3_length: 14; v_call: TRBV5-4; d_call: TRBD1; clone_size: -; j_call: TRBJ1-4; cdr3_aa: CASSNQGAYEKLFF; cdr3_nt: TGTGCCAGCAGCAACCAGGGGGCTTATGAAAAACTGTTTTTT
cdr3_length: 14; v_call: TRBV7-3; d_call: TRBD2; clone_size: many; j_call: TRBJ2-1; cdr3_aa: CASSSLAGGSEQFF; cdr3_nt: TGTGCCAGCAGCTCGCTAGCGGGCGGTAGTGAGCAGTTCTTC
cdr3_length: 15; v_call: TRBV4-3; d_call: TRBD2; clone_size: many; j_call: TRBJ2-7; cdr3_aa: CASRRREARSYEQYF; cdr3_nt: TGCGCCAGCAGGAGACGGGAGGCCCGATCCTACGAGCAGTACTTC
cdr3_length: 16; v_call: TRBV4-2; d_call: TRBD2; clone_size: few; j_call: TRBJ2-1; cdr3_aa: CASSQELAASGNEQFF; cdr3_nt: TGTGCCAGCAGCCAAGAACTAGCGGCTAGCGGGAATGAGCAGTTCTTC
cdr3_length: 17; v_call: TRBV4-1; d_call: -; clone_size: many; j_call: TRBJ2-2; cdr3_aa: CASSQDRRGKNTGELFF; cdr3_nt: TGCGCCAGCAGCCAAGATCGGAGGGGGAAGAACACCGGGGAGCTGTTTTTT
cdr3_length: 12; v_call: TRBV6-1; d_call: -; clone_size: -; j_call: TRBJ1-1; cdr3_aa: CASSEGQGGAFF; cdr3_nt: TGTGCCAGCAGTGAGGGACAAGGTGGAGCTTTCTTT